A selection of T cell receptor beta chains follows, all from one sample in a study of Graves' ophthalmopathy and Graves' hyperthyroidism. TCRdb used MiXCR to reprocess the multiplex PCR reads, holding one entry per CDR3 protein. The sample yields around 1.1 million distinct CDR3 sequences, 35% to 45% seen once. Sequenced sample: peripheral blood or thyroid tissue (not recorded which). These receptors were taken from an adult man with Graves' hyperthyroidism. Each CDR3 is given with its conserved first and last residue. D genes are given only for firm matches. Clone size appears in some rows only: once, few, many, or a class for an expanded clone.

>-|-|TRBJ1-5|TRBV15
CATSREGTRYQPQHF
TGTGCCACCAGCAGAGAAGGGACAAGATATCAGCCCCAGCATTTT
>-|many|TRBJ2-7|TRBV10-2
CASTPLAGSSYEQYF
TGCGCCAGCACCCCCCTTGCAGGGAGCTCCTACGAGCAGTACTTC
>-|-|TRBJ2-7|TRBV25-1
CASSPAIGGPTF
TGTGCCAGCAGCCCCGCGATCGGGGGGCCTACTTTC
>-|few|TRBJ1-5|TRBV28
CASSFLVGDQPQHF
TGTGCCAGCAGTTTTCTGGTCGGGGATCAGCCCCAGCATTTT
>-|-|TRBJ2-5|TRBV7-8
CASIEGVLGSVETQYF
TGTGCCAGCATCGAGGGGGTACTAGGATCGGTAGAGACCCAGTACTTC
>TRBD2|few|TRBJ2-5|TRBV4-1
CASSQEIIAGTQETQYF
TGTGCCAGCAGCCAAGAGATAATAGCGGGGACACAAGAGACCCAGTACTTC
>TRBD2|-|TRBJ2-7|TRBV9
CASSVGLAGEGREQYF
TGTGCCAGCAGCGTTGGTCTAGCGGGAGAAGGTCGCGAGCAGTACTTC
>-|-|TRBJ2-7|TRBV25-1
CASSETGQGTEQYF
TGTGCCAGCAGTGAAACCGGGCAGGGCACCGAGCAGTACTTC
>-|-|TRBJ2-5|TRBV7-2
CASSPGPVETQYF
TGTGCCAGCAGCCCGGGACCCGTGGAGACCCAGTACTTC
>TRBD1|-|TRBJ1-2|TRBV7-9
CASSQGTGTGHYGYTF
TGTGCCAGCAGTCAAGGAACGGGGACAGGACACTATGGCTACACCTTC
>-|few|TRBJ2-5|TRBV19
CAWSGDIMGEETQYF
TGTGCCTGGAGTGGAGATATAATGGGGGAAGAGACCCAGTACTTC
>-|-|TRBJ2-5|TRBV10-3
CAIRGHVETQYF
TGTGCCATCAGAGGACATGTAGAGACCCAGTACTTC
>-|many|TRBJ2-5|TRBV20-1
CSASSGETQYF
TGCAGTGCTAGCAGCGGGGAGACCCAGTACTTC
>-|many|TRBJ1-5|TRBV20-1
CSAGGAHYSNQPQHF
TGCAGTGCCGGAGGGGCCCACTATAGCAATCAGCCCCAGCATTTT
>-|-|TRBJ1-6|TRBV5-1
CASSLARQVTLHF
TGCGCCAGCAGCTTGGCTAGACAAGTAACCCTCCACTTT
>-|few|TRBJ1-2|TRBV4-1
CASSQGQENYGYTF
TGCGCCAGCAGCCAAGGACAGGAGAACTATGGCTACACCTTC
>-|-|TRBJ2-5|TRBV10-3
CAISEVSRRGSQETQYF
TGTGCCATCAGTGAGGTGTCGCGCAGGGGAAGCCAAGAGACCCAGTACTTC
>-|many|TRBJ2-6|TRBV10-3
CAISGESGANVLTF
TGTGCCATCAGTGGTGAATCTGGGGCCAACGTCCTGACTTTC
>TRBD2|few|TRBJ2-7|TRBV20-1
CSASTALAGSGEQYF
TGCAGTGCTAGTACGGCCCTAGCGGGATCGGGCGAGCAGTACTTC
>TRBD1|-|TRBJ2-5|TRBV29-1
CSVEGTRGQETQYF
TGCAGCGTTGAGGGGACCAGGGGGCAAGAGACCCAGTACTTC
>TRBD1|-|TRBJ1-5|TRBV7-3
CASSLTTGRNGNQPQHF
TGTGCCAGCAGCCTAACGACAGGGCGGAATGGCAATCAGCCCCAGCATTTT
>-|-|TRBJ2-2|TRBV6-5
CASSYTGPRELFF
TGTGCCAGCAGTTATACAGGTCCCCGGGAGCTGTTTTTT
>-|-|TRBJ1-2|TRBV6-2/TRBV6-3
CASSYNQAFGYTF
TGTGCCAGCAGTTACAACCAGGCGTTCGGCTACACCTTC
>-|many|TRBJ1-1|TRBV19
CASSIQRNTEAFF
TGTGCCAGCAGCATCCAGAGGAACACTGAAGCTTTCTTT